Following are 2 T cell receptor beta chains from one sample sequenced in a study of low-dose radiotherapy and immunotherapy resistance in tumors. Specified time point: before trial treatment. TRAV- and TRBV-specific primers primed first-strand cDNA, covering alpha and beta chains. The TCRs were subjected to amplification over approximately 18 PCR cycles employing a constant-region primer in conjunction with a V-primer adapter. TCRdb re-called the reads with MiXCR, one entry per CDR3 protein. Seen here are roughly 76,000 distinct CDR3 sequences, 18% observed once, and the top ten hold less than 6%. The sample was PBMCs, taken before treatment. These receptors all come from a male donor with prostate cancer.

This clonotype was found once. The V and J genes are TRBV19 and TRBJ2-7; 10 bases line up with TRBD1. Trimming took 7 bases from V and 9 from J; bases not matched to a gene: 24. Germline V gives CDR1 LNHDA, CDR2 SQIVND (reference sequence). The length of the CDR3 is 18 residues. CDR3 DNA: TGTGCCAGTACCTCTAGCGACGGGACAGGGGCCCAAATGGGTCGGCAGTACTTC. Translated: CASTSSDGTGAQMGRQYF. The whole variable domain, remainder taken from reference TRBV19 and TRBJ2-7, is DGGITQSPKYLFRKEGQNVTLSCEQNLNHDAMYWYRQDPGQGLRLIYYSQIVNDFQKGDIAEGYSVSREKKESFPLTVTSAQKNPTAFYLCASTSSDGTGAQMGRQYFGPGTRLTVT.

This clonotype is categorized as medium-sized (0.01 to 0.1%). The rearrangement links TRBV24-1 to TRBJ2-1, with 8 positions matching TRBD2. The J segment lost 4 bases and the V segment lost 5 bases, leaving 9 bases of the junction unmatched. The germline CDR1 and CDR2 sequences are KGHDR and SFDVKD. The CDR3 spans 16 residues. The CDR3 region has the DNA TGTGCCACCAGTGCCCCGGGGAGCGGGGGTTACAATGAGCAGTTCTTC. As protein: CATSAPGSGGYNEQFF.